Described below is a single T cell receptor (beta chain) sequence and its context. This clone was counted between two and nine times. Its cognate antigen has yet to be identified. The input lacks base qualities; no much larger clone sits a single base away. Each collaborating institution followed its own protocols to collect whole blood in K2EDTA tubes. Collaborator samples were shipped for TCRbeta analysis as frozen whole blood, isolated PBMCs, or DNA extracted from either sample type. CDR1 and CDR2 are drawn from the germline V gene (reference sequence): GTSNPN, SVGIG. There are 13 amino acids in the CDR3, from cysteine to phenylalanine inclusive. Of the read, only the CDR3 DNA is kept; its 39 bases are in frame from base 1. The trim is 2 bases for V and 5 bases for J, with a gap of 10 bases between the germline ends. This sample was included in a study of blood T cell repertoires in COVID-19 (TCRdb year 2020). In terms of the full investigation: Samples covering the acute and convalescent phases of COVID-19 were provided by collaborators in the United States, Italy and Spain. The prospective study material was composed of cDNA or gDNA derived from T cells, B-cell-depleted T cells, or PBMCs. Subjects who had been exposed to COVID-19, were actively infected with it, or had recovered from it provided the deeply sampled blood TCRbeta repertoires that made up the dataset. The repertoires were released in a freely available public database intended as a resource for research on the immune response to SARS-CoV-2. Samples were obtained from the ongoing ImmuneRACE study (first 160 participants) and from over 1,000 subjects provided by 6 global collaborators. Sample metadata almost always included a de-identified subject ID, COVID-19 status, age in years and sex. Where HLA class I and class II types were available, the types were taken from metadata supplied by the sample provider, not from assay-based typing. General findings and caveats noted by the study authors: The amount of clinical and demographic metadata varied by source and participant and was provided uncurated.

The immunoSEQ Assay, a bias-controlled multiplex PCR, was used to amplify TCRbeta CDR3 regions from genomic DNA. As for the authors' bioinformatics: The number of nucleated cells in each sample was estimated by amplification of reference gene primers within the assay. Sequence reads were collapsed and filtered to measure the absolute abundance of every unique TCRbeta CDR3 rearrangement. For each sample, productive Simpson clonality was calculated as the square root of Simpson's diversity index across productive rearrangements. TCRdb stores this immuneACCESS table with in-frame sequences only. Part of the clones is absent; in the studies checked, under half of the shortfall reflects unresolved V genes, and no reason is known for the rest. The V and J calls and the clone size are those of that table, but D and trimming were determined from the DNA. The sample contains fewer than 200,000 clones, 60% to 80% of them found a single time. The top ten constitute roughly 28% of the sample.

Sequencing was done on a sample of peripheral blood. The sequence came from a woman in her seventies with acute or convalescent COVID-19. The sequence is built from TRBV30 and TRBJ2-1; a tentative D call is TRBD1 (6 bases match). CDR3 sequence: CAWSQHRDNEQFF. The nucleotide sequence reads as follows: TGTGCCTGGAGTCAGCACAGGGACAATGAGCAGTTCTTC.